This T cell receptor (beta chain) was sequenced for a study of shared clonotypes between healthy human individuals. For the study at large: Three CD4 naive, three CD4 memory, two CD8 naive and one CD8 memory plate were used per donor. Points from the study as a whole: Generally, naive subsets (rather than memory subsets) showed larger estimated richness.

Trimming stripped 2 bases from V and 3 bases from J, with 11 bases between. Germline-derived CDR1 and CDR2 are SGHDT and YYEEEE. The CDR3 runs 15 residues. On this clone: The antigen is undetermined.

The protocol was immunoSEQ multiplex PCR, while the TCRdb copy is restricted to in-frame clones and leaves out a portion. The table lists 850,000 to 1,100,000 clones, roughly 77% of them singletons, with roughly 0.83% in the top ten. What was sequenced was memory CD4+ T cells from PBMCs. Subset described: CD45RA-negative fraction. This TCR was sampled from a man in his late teens or twenties in good health. Some clones in this sample may be carry-over from other donors' samples. The chain recombines TRBV5-6 with TRBJ2-2; tentative D call: TRBD1 (6 bases). The CDR3 sequence: CASSFLGQYTGELFF. CDR3 bases: TGTGCCAGCAGCTTTCTAGGACAGTACACCGGGGAGCTGTTTTTT.